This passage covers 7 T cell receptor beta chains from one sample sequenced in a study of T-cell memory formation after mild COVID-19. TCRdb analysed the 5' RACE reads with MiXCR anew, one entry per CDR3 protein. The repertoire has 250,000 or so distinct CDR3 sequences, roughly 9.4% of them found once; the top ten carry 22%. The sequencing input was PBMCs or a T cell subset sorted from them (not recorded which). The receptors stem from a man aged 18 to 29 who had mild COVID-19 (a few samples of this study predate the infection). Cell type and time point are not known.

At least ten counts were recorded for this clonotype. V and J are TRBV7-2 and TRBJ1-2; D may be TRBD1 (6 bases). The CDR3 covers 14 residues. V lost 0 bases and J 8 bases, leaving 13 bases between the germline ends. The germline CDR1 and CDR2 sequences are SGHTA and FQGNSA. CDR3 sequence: CASSLAMGARGYTF. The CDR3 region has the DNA TGTGCCAGCAGCTTAGCGATGGGGGCGCGAGGCTACACCTTC.

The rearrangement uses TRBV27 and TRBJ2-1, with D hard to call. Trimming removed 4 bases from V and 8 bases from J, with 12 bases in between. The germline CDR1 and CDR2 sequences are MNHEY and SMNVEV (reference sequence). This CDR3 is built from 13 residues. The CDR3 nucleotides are TGTGCCAGCAGTTCCCTTTCTATATATGAGCAGTTCTTC. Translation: CASSSLSIYEQFF.

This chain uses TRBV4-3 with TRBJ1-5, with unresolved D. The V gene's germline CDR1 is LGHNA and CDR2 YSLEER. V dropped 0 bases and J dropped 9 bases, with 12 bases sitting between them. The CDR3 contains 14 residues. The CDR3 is CASSQDELSPPQHF. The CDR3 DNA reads TGCGCCAGCAGCCAAGATGAGCTCTCGCCGCCCCAGCATTTT.

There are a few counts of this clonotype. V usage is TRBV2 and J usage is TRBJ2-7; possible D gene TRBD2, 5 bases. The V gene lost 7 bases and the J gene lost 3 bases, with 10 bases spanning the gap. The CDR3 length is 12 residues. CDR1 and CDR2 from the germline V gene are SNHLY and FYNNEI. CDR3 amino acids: CASMAGGYEQYV. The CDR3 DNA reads TGTGCCAGCATGGCAGGAGGCTACGAGCAGTACGTC.

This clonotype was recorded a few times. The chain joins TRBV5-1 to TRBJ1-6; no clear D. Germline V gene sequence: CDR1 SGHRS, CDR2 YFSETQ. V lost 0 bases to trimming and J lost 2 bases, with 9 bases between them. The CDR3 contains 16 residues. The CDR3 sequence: CASSLDGATYNSPLHF. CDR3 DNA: TGCGCCAGCAGCTTGGATGGAGCTACCTATAATTCACCCCTCCACTTT.

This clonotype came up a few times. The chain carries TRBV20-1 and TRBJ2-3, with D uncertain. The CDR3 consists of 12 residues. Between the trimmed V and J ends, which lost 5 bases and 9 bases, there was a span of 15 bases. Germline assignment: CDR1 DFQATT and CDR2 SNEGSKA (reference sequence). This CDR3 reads CSAGPPSGTQYF. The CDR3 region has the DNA TGCAGTGCTGGGCCTCCCTCGGGCACGCAGTATTTT.

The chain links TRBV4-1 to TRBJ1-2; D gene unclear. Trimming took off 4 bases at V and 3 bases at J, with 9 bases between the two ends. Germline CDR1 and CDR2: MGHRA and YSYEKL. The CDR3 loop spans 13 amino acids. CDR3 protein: CASSLLWDYGYTF. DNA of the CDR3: TGCGCCAGCAGCCTTCTGTGGGACTATGGCTACACCTTC.